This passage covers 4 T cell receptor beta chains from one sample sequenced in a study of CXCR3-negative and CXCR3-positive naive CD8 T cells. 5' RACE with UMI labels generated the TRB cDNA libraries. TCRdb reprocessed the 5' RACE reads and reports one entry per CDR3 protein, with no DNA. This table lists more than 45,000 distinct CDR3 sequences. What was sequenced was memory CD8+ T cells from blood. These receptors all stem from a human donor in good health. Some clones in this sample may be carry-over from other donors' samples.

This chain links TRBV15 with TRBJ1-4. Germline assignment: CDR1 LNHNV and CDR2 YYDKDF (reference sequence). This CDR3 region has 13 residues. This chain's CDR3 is CATSPHRREKLFF.

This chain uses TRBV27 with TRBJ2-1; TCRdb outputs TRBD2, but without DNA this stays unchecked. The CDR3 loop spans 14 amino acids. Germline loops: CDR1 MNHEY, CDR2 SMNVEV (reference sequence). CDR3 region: CASSLSIGTTEQFF.

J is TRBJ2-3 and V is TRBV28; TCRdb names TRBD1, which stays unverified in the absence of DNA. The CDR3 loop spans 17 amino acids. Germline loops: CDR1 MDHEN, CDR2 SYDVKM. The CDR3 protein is CASSHTSGTGVTDTQYF.

CDR3 region: CASGPSGNTIYF. V usage is TRBV6-6 and J usage is TRBJ1-3. The V gene's germline CDR1 is MNHNY and CDR2 SVGAGI (reference sequence). This CDR3 region has 12 residues.